This T cell receptor beta chain is from a study of blood T cell repertoires in COVID-19. About the research overall: Samples representing acute and convalescent COVID-19 were sourced from the United States, Italy and Spain. Sources were T cells, B-cell-depleted T cells, or PBMCs; the material itself was cDNA or gDNA.

The CDR3 is 14 residues long. The germline V gene has CDR1 SGHRS and CDR2 YFSETQ. V was pared by 4 bases and J by 2 bases, with 9 bases between. Authors' analysis steps: Cell counts per sample came from amplifying reference gene primers. Clones were read by immunoSEQ multiplex PCR, and TCRdb kept only the in-frame ones, dropping some. The DNA gave D and trimming, while V, J and clone size come from that table. Of some 110,000 clones listed, about four fifths are singletons. This receptor was identified in a woman in her 70s with acute or convalescent COVID-19. Sequencing was carried out using peripheral blood. V and J are TRBV5-1 and TRBJ2-2; tentative D call: TRBD2 (5 bases). The CDR3 protein is CASSREGNTGELFF. The CDR3 DNA sequence: TGCGCCAGCAGCCGCGAGGGTAACACCGGGGAGCTGTTTTTT.